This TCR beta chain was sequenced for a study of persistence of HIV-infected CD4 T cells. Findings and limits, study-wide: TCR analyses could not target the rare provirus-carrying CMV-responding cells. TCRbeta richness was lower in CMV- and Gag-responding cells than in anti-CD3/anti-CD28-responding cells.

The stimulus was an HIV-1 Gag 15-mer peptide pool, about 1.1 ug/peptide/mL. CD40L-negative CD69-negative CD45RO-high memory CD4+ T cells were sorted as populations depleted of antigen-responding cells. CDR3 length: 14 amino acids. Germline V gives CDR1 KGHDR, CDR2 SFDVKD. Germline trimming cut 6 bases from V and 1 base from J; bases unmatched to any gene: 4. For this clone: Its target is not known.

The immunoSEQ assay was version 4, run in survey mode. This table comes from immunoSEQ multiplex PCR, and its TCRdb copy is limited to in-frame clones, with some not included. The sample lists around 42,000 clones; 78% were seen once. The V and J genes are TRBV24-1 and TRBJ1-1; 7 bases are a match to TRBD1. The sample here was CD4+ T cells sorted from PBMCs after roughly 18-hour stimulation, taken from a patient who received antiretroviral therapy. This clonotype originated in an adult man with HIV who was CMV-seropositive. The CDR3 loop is CATSPGGKNTEAFF. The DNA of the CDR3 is TGTGCCACCAGTCCAGGGGGGAAGAACACTGAAGCTTTCTTT.